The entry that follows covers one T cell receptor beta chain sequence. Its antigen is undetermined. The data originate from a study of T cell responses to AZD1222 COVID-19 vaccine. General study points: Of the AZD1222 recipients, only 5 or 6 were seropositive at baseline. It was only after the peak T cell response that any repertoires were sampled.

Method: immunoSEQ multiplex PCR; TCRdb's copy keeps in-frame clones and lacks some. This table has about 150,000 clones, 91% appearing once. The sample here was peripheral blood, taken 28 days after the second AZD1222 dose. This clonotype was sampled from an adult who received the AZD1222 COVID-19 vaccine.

CDR3 region: CASSPWRGGELFF. The DNA of the CDR3 is TGTGCCAGCAGCCCTTGGAGGGGCGGGGAGCTGTTTTTT. The chain recombines TRBV14 with TRBJ2-2; D is possibly TRBD2 (6 bases). CDR1 is SGHDN, CDR2 FVKESK, per germline. The CDR3 is 13 residues long. V lost 4 bases and J 7 bases, leaving 10 bases between the germline ends.